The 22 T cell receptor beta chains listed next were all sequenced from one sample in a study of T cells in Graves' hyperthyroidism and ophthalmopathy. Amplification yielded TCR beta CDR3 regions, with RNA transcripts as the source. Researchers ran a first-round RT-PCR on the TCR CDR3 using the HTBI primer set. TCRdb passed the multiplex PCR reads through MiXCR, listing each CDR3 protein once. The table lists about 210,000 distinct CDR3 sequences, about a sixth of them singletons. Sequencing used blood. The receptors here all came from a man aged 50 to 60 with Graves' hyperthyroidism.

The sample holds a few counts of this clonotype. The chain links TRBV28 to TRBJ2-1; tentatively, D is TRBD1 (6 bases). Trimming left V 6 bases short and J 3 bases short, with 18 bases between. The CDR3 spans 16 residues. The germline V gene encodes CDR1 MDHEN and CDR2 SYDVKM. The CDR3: CASSTSNWDNYNEQFF. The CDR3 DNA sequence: TGTGCCAGCAGCACATCGAATTGGGACAACTACAATGAGCAGTTCTTC.

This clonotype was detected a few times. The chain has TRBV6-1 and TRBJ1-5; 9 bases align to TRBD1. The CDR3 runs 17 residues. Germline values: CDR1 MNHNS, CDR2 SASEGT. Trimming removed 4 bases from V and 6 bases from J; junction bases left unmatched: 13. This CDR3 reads CASSVLQGARRTQPQHF. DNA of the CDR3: TGTGCCAGCAGTGTTCTACAGGGGGCGCGTAGAACTCAGCCCCAGCATTTT.

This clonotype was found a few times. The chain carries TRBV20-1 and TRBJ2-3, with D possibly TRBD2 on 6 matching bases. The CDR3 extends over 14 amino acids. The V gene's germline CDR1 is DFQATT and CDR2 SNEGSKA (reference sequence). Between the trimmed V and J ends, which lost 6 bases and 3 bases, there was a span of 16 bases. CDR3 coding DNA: TGCAGTGCCCCATTTAGCGGCTCTACAGATACGCAGTATTTT. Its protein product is CSAPFSGSTDTQYF.

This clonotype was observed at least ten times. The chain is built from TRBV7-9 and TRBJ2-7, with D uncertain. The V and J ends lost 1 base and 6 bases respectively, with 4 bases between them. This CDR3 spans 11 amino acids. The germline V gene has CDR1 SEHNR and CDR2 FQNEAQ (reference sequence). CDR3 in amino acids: CASSLVGEQYF. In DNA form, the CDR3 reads TGTGCCAGCAGCTTAGTGGGCGAGCAGTACTTC.

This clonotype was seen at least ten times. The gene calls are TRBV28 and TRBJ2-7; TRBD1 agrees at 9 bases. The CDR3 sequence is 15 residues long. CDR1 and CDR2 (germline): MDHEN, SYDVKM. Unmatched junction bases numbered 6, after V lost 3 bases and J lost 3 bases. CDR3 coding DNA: TGTGCCAGCAGTTTGACCGGGACAGGGAGCTACGAGCAGTACTTC. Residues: CASSLTGTGSYEQYF.

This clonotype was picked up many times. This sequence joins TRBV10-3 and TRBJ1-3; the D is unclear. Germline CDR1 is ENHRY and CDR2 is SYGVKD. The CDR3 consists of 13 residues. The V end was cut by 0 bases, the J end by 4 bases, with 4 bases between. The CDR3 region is CAISESLGNTIYF. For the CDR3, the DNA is TGTGCCATCAGTGAGTCGCTGGGAAACACCATATATTTT.

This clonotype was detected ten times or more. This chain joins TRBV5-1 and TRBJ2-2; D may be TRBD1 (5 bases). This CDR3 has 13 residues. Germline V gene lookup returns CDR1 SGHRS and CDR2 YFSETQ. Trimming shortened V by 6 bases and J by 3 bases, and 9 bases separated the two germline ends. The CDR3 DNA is TGCGCCAGCACCCCCAGGGACACCGGGGAGCTGTTTTTT. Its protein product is CASTPRDTGELFF.

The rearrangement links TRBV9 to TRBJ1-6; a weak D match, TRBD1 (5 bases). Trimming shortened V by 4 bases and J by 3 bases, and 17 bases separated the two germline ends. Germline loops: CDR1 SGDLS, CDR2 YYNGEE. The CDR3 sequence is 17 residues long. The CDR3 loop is CASSLSPGRYYNSPLHF. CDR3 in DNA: TGTGCCAGCAGCCTATCGCCGGGACGGTACTATAATTCACCCCTCCACTTT.

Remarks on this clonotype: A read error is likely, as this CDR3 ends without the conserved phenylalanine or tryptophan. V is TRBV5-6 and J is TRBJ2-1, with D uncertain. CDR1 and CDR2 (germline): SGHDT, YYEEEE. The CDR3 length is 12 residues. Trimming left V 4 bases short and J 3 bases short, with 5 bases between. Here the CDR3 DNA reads TGTGCCAGCAGCCGTATCTACAATGAGCAGTTCCTC. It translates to CASSRIYNEQFL.

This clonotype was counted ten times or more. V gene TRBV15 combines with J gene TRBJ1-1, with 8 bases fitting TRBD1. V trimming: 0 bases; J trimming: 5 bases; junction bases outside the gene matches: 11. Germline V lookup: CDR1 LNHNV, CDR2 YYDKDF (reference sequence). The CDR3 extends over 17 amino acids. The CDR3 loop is CATSRDLQGASYTEAFF. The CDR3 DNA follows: TGTGCCACCAGCAGAGATCTTCAGGGGGCGTCTTATACTGAAGCTTTCTTT.

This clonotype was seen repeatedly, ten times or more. The CDR3 bases are TGTGCCAGCAGCTTAGGCCCCAGGGGAAGTGGGTCCAAAAACATTCAGTACTTC. This encodes CASSLGPRGSGSKNIQYF. This rearrangement joins TRBV11-2 to TRBJ2-4, with D perhaps matching TRBD1 (6 bases). The V gene lost 1 base and the J gene lost 2 bases, with 18 bases spanning the gap. This CDR3 contains 18 residues. Germline V gene data show CDR1 as SGHAT and CDR2 as FQNNGV.

CDR3: CSLGRGWQPQHF. Written as DNA, the CDR3 is TGCAGCTTGGGGAGGGGGTGGCAGCCCCAGCATTTT. The V gene is TRBV20-1, the J gene TRBJ1-5; perhaps TRBD1 as D (6 bases). Germline values: CDR1 DFQATT, CDR2 SNEGSKA (reference sequence). There are 12 residues in the CDR3.

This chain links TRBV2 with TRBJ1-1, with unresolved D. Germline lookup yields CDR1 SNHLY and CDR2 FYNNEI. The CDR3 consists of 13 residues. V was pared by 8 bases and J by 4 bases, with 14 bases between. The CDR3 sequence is CASGPALGTEAFF. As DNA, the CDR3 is TGTGCCAGCGGTCCAGCTCTTGGCACTGAAGCTTTCTTT.

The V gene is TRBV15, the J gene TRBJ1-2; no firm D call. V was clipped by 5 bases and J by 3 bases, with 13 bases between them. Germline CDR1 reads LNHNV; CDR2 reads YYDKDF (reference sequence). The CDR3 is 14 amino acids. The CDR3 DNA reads TGTGCCACCAGCGCCATAAACACCCACTATGGCTACACCTTC. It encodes CATSAINTHYGYTF.

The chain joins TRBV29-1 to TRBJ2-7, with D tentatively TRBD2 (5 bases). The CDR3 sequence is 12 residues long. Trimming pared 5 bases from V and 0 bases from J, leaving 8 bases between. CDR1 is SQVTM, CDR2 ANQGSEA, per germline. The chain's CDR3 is CSVIGSSYEQYF. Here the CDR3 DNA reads TGCAGCGTTATTGGGAGCTCCTACGAGCAGTACTTC.

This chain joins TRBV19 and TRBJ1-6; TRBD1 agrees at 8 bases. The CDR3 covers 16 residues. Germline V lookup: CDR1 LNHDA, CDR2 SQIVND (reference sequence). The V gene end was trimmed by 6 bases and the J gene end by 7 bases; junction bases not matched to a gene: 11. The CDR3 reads CASSDRGPRWNSPLHF. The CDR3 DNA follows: TGTGCCAGTAGCGACAGGGGCCCTCGGTGGAATTCACCCCTCCACTTT.

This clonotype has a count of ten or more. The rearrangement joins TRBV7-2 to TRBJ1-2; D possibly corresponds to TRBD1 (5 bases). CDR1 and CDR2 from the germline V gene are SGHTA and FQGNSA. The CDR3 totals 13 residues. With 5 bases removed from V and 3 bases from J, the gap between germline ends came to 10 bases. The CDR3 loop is CASSPDSYYGYTF. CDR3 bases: TGTGCCAGCAGCCCCGACAGTTACTATGGCTACACCTTC.

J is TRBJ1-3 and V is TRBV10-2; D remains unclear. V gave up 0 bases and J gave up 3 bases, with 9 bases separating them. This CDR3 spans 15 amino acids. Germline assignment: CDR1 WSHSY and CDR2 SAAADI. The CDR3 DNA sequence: TGCGCCAGCAGTGAGTCAGGAGGAGGTGGAAACACCATATATTTT. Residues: CASSESGGGGNTIYF.

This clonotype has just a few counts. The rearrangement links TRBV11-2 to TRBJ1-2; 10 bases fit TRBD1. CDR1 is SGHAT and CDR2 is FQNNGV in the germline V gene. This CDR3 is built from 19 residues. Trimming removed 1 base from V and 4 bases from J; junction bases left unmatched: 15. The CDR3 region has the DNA TGTGCCAGCAGCTTAGGTACGGGACAGGGGCGTAGAAACGCCTATGGCTACACCTTC. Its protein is CASSLGTGQGRRNAYGYTF.

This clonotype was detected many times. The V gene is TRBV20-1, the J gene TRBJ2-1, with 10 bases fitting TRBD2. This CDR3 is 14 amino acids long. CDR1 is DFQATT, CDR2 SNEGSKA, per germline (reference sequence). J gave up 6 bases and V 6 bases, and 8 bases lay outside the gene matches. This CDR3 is CSALAGEGLNEQFF. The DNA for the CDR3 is TGCAGTGCGCTAGCGGGAGAAGGCCTCAATGAGCAGTTCTTC.

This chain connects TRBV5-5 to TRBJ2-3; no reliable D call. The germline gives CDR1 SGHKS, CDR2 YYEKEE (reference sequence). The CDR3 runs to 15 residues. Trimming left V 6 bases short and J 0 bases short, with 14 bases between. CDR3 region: CASNLRTLSTDTQYF. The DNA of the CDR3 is TGTGCCAGCAATCTTAGGACCCTGAGCACAGATACGCAGTATTTT.

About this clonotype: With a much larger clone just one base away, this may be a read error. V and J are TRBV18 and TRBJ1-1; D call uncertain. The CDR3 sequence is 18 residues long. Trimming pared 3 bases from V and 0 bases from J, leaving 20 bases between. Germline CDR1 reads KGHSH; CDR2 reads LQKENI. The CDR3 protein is CASSPRLAWGAMNTEAFF. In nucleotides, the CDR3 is TGTGCCAGCTCACCGCGCCTCGCATGGGGAGCTATGAACACTGAAGCTTTCTTT.